The 21 T cell receptor beta chains below all came from one sample that was sequenced in a study of kidney transplant recipient with SARS-CoV-2 infection (dated by TCRdb to the early 2020s). Sequencer: Illumina MiSeq. In TCRdb, the public reads were trimmed at Q25 with fastp and aligned with MiXCR, with productive beta chains retained. Rows merge per CDR3 protein into single entries with the most common DNA and genes. Recorded for this sample are 250,000 or so distinct CDR3 sequences; under 30% of them occurred a single time. The ten most abundant clones make up about 7% of the sample. What the time point label conveys for this sample: pre-pandemic baseline sample and day 111 after first positive SARS-CoV-2 test. Sample: a blood sample, taken at baseline and on day 111 from a kidney transplant recipient. These receptors were taken from a male patient between 25 and 39 years old who had COVID-19 and was a kidney transplant recipient. After a transplant, some T cells may be of graft donor origin.

Concerning this clonotype: Possible read error: a much larger clone is one base away. The chain uses TRBV5-4 and TRBJ2-5, with 16 nucleotides matching TRBD2. Germline CDR1 and CDR2: SGHNT and YYREEE (reference sequence). The CDR3 runs 17 residues. CDR3 sequence reads: CANSLAGLAGGLETQYF. DNA of the CDR3: TGTGCCAACAGCTTGGCGGGACTAGCGGGAGGGCTAGAGACCCAGTACTTC.

In regard to this clonotype: Just one base apart from a much larger clone, this may be a read error. The V gene is TRBV7-9, the J gene TRBJ1-1; D not certain. The CDR3 consists of 17 residues. CDR1 and CDR2 (germline): SEHNR, FQNEAQ (reference sequence). The chain's CDR3 is CASSSHGGRDRYTEALF. CDR3 nucleotides: TGTGCCAGCAGCTCCCACGGCGGGAGGGATCGGTACACTGAAGCTCTCTTT. Together with reference TRBV7-9 and TRBJ1-1, the CDR3 gives the full variable domain: DTGVSQNPRHKITKRGQNVTFRCDPISEHNRLYWYRQTLGQGPEFLTYFQNEAQLEKSRLLSDRFSAERPKGSFSTLEIQRTEQGDSAMYLCASSSHGGRDRYTEALFGQGTRLTVV.

This clonotype was found many times. J is TRBJ2-7 and V is TRBV6-2 or TRBV6-3; D gene unclear. Germline V gene data show CDR1 as MNHEY and CDR2 as SVGEGT. With 0 bases removed from V and 3 bases from J, the gap between germline ends came to 15 bases. The CDR3 length is 16 residues. DNA for the CDR3: TGTGCCAGCAGTTACTCGAGCTGGGTAGGATACTACGAGCAGTACTTC. Its protein product is CASSYSSWVGYYEQYF.

This clonotype was recorded many times. CDR3 residues: CATSDSTTPTGYTF. The DNA for the CDR3 is TGTGCCACCAGTGATTCTACGACCCCAACGGGCTACACCTTC. This chain uses TRBV24-1 with TRBJ1-2, with D unclear. CDR3 size: 14 residues. V lost 2 bases, J lost 8 bases, and 14 bases lay in between. The germline gives CDR1 KGHDR, CDR2 SFDVKD.

Worth noting for this clonotype: A much bigger clone sits one base away, suggesting this may be a read error. V gene TRBV11-1 combines with J gene TRBJ2-5; TRBD1 might be the D (5 bases). The DNA end lines up better with TRBJ2-7; the J call may be wrong. Germline assignment: CDR1 SGHAT and CDR2 FQDESV (reference sequence). CDR3 size: 16 residues. Written as DNA, the CDR3 is TGTACCAGCACTCATGCCGGGTGGGGCACAGCCTACGAGCAGTACTTC. Translated, it gives CTSTHAGWGTAYEQYF.

This clonotype was detected ten times or more. The chain joins TRBV5-1 to TRBJ1-4; D not resolved. V lost 1 base, J lost 8 bases, and 21 bases lay in between. This CDR3 comprises 17 residues. Looked up from germline, CDR1 is SGHRS and CDR2 is YFSETQ. CDR3 nucleotide sequence: TGCGCCAGCAGCTTGTCAGCGGATACAGCCTCAAGAGAAAAACTGTTTTTT. Its protein product is CASSLSADTASREKLFF. The whole variable domain, remainder taken from reference TRBV5-1 and TRBJ1-4, is KAGVTQTPRYLIKTRGQQVTLSCSPISGHRSVSWYQQTPGQGLQFLFEYFSETQRNKGNFPGRFSGRQFSNSRSEMNVSTLELGDSALYLCASSLSADTASREKLFFGSGTQLSVL.

This clonotype was observed at least ten times. V usage is TRBV29-1 and J usage is TRBJ1-5, with 7 bases identical to TRBD1. J gave up 4 bases and V 7 bases, and 7 bases lay outside the gene matches. Germline values: CDR1 SQVTM, CDR2 ANQGSEA. The CDR3 sequence is 13 residues long. CDR3: CSARDSPNQPQHF. CDR3 nucleotides: TGCAGCGCCCGGGACAGCCCAAATCAGCCCCAGCATTTT.

This clonotype was observed a few times. The chain employs TRBV12-2 and TRBJ1-2. TRBV12-2 is a known pseudogene. This CDR3 is 17 amino acids long. CDR3 in DNA: TGTGCAAGTCGCTGTAACGGGACTCCACGAAAGACCTATGGCTACACCTTC. Translation: CASRCNGTPRKTYGYTF.

This clonotype was found many times. The chain combines TRBV4-3 with TRBJ2-1; TRBD2 aligns across 8 bases. CDR3 length: 17 amino acids. Losses at the gene ends were 1 base for V and 3 bases for J; bases not matched to a gene: 8. Germline V CDR1 and CDR2: LGHNA, YSLEER. The CDR3 is CASSQGTTSDNYNEQFF. DNA for the CDR3: TGCGCCAGCAGCCAAGGTACGACTAGCGATAACTACAATGAGCAGTTCTTC.

As concerns this clonotype: A much larger clonotype is one base distant, so this may be a read error. The J gene is TRBJ2-6, the V gene TRBV6-1; D may match TRBD1 or TRBD2 (6 bases each). The CDR3 runs to 17 residues. In germline, CDR1 is MNHNS, CDR2 SASEGT. The DNA of the CDR3 is TGTGCCGGCAGTGAAGGGACGGGGGCGCTTGGGGCCAACGTCCTGACTTTC. Encoded protein: CAGSEGTGALGANVLTF.

As concerns this clonotype: This may be a read error, as it is one base from a much larger clone. This sequence joins TRBV6-1 and TRBJ2-6; weak D call: TRBD1 (5 bases). Per the germline V gene, CDR1 is MNHNS and CDR2 is SASEGT. CDR3 length: 15 residues. The CDR3 sequence is CASSGSLSGANALTF. CDR3 in DNA: TGTGCCAGCAGTGGCAGCCTCTCTGGGGCCAACGCCCTGACTTTC.

This clonotype was observed many times. The chain carries TRBV3-1 and TRBJ2-5; D is unresolved. The CDR3 sequence is 17 residues long. V lost 5 bases, J lost 5 bases, and 24 bases lay in between. Germline CDR1 LGHDT, CDR2 YNNKEL (reference sequence). The CDR3 coding sequence is TGTGCCAGCAGCTGTAAAGATCCCATTTCTTTCTCTGAGACCCAGTACTTC. The encoded protein is CASSCKDPISFSETQYF.

This clonotype was recorded at least ten times. V gene TRBV9 combines with J gene TRBJ1-6; possibly TRBD1 for D (5 bases). Between the trimmed V and J ends, which lost 0 bases and 5 bases, there was a span of 9 bases. This CDR3 has 15 amino acids. Germline V gene data show CDR1 as SGDLS and CDR2 as YYNGEE. CDR3 bases: TGTGCCAGCAGCGTAGAAGGCAGGGATAATTCACCCCTCCACTTT. The encoded protein is CASSVEGRDNSPLHF.

This clonotype was detected ten times or more. The J gene is TRBJ2-1, the V gene TRBV7-6, with D maybe TRBD2 (6 bases). The CDR3 is made up of 16 amino acids. V was clipped by 5 bases and J by 8 bases, with 22 bases between them. The V gene's germline CDR1 is SGHVS and CDR2 FNYEAQ. The CDR3 bases are TGTGCCAGCAGCCTCCTAAGCGGGTCTTTTCGAGATGAGCAGTTCTTC. It specifies CASSLLSGSFRDEQFF. The whole variable domain, remainder taken from reference TRBV7-6 and TRBJ2-1, is GAGVSQSPRYKVTKRGQDVALRCDPISGHVSLYWYRQALGQGPEFLTYFNYEAQQDKSGLPNDRFSAERPEGSISTLTIQRTEQRDSAMYRCASSLLSGSFRDEQFFGPGTRLTVL.

The rearrangement joins TRBV24-1 to TRBJ2-1; TRBD2 matches at 9 bases. The V and J ends lost 1 base and 3 bases, in that order; junction bases with no gene match: 3. Germline assignment: CDR1 KGHDR and CDR2 SFDVKD. CDR3 length: 16 amino acids. The CDR3 nucleotides read TGTGCCACCAGTGATTTATCTAGCGGGGTCTACAATGAGCAGTTCTTC. It translates to CATSDLSSGVYNEQFF.

The CDR3 sequence: CSASTRSVPYNEQFF. The CDR3 DNA is TGCAGTGCTTCTACTAGGAGCGTCCCCTACAATGAGCAGTTCTTC. The chain uses TRBV20-1 and TRBJ2-1; perhaps TRBD2 as D (5 bases). The length of the CDR3 is 15 residues. V was pared by 5 bases and J by 2 bases, with 16 bases between. CDR1 DFQATT and CDR2 SNEGSKA come from the germline V gene (reference sequence).

The sample holds many counts of this clonotype. The chain has TRBV25-1 and TRBJ1-2; D gene uncertain. The CDR3 runs to 17 residues. From germline, CDR1 is MGHDK and CDR2 SYGVNS. V lost 5 bases to trimming and J lost 4 bases, with 23 bases between them. Here the CDR3 reads CASSSMAELGKTYGYTF. DNA of the CDR3: TGTGCCAGCAGTTCAATGGCAGAACTGGGAAAGACCTATGGCTACACCTTC.

This clonotype was seen at least ten times. The rearrangement uses TRBV27 and TRBJ1-5; TRBD1 agrees at 12 bases. This CDR3 spans 16 amino acids. V trimming: 8 bases; J trimming: 3 bases; junction bases outside the gene matches: 8. Per germline, CDR1 MNHEY and CDR2 SMNVEV (reference sequence). The chain's CDR3 is CASRRGTGGINQPQHF. DNA for the CDR3: TGTGCCAGCCGCAGGGGGACAGGGGGCATCAATCAGCCCCAGCATTTT.

This clonotype was counted many times. V gene TRBV5-1 combines with J gene TRBJ2-7; D remains unclear. Germline V gene data show CDR1 as SGHRS and CDR2 as YFSETQ. V lost 0 bases to trimming and J lost 4 bases, with 17 bases between them. The CDR3 covers 16 residues. The CDR3 region has the DNA TGCGCCAGCAGCTTGGGTTTATTACGCCAGACATACGAGCAGTACTTC. It specifies CASSLGLLRQTYEQYF.

This clonotype was seen at least ten times. This chain uses TRBV28 with TRBJ1-2; D possibly corresponds to TRBD1 (6 bases). The CDR3 spans 16 residues. Trimming cost V 1 base and J 5 bases, with 17 bases left between them. The germline CDR1 and CDR2 sequences are MDHEN and SYDVKM. The DNA of the CDR3 is TGTGCCAGCAGTTTATCCGCCAGGGGCAGATGGTATGGCTACACCTTC. It yields the protein CASSLSARGRWYGYTF.

This clonotype came up a few times. J is TRBJ1-2 and V is TRBV5-6, with D unresolved. CDR3 length: 16 amino acids. Germline-derived CDR1 and CDR2 are SGHDT and YYEEEE. V was shortened by 7 bases and J by 4 bases, with 23 bases between the two germline ends. CDR3 DNA sequence: TGTGCCAGCTACAAGAACAATAGTCGAAAGACCTATGGCTACACCTTC. Protein: CASYKNNSRKTYGYTF.